Described below is a single TCR beta chain sequence and its context. Antigen specificity is unknown. Repertoires were generated with immunoSEQ multiplex PCR, while TCRdb's copy carries only in-frame clones and drops some. The profile shows 60,000 to 70,000 clones, approximately 92% of them singletons. The donors were members of the validation cohort, which comprised 90 to 150 subjects and was separate from the first cohort of 600 to 850 subjects. The data derive from a study of cytomegalovirus exposure and HLA in healthy donors. This CDR3 is built from 13 residues. Trimming pared 2 bases from V and 5 bases from J, leaving 9 bases between. Germline CDR1 and CDR2: SGDLS and YYNGEE. Overall study findings and caveats: The classifier reportedly diagnosed cytomegalovirus status with high sensitivity and specificity.

The chain combines TRBV9 with TRBJ2-3; TRBD2 is a possible D gene (5 bases). The source of this sequence is a man between 18 and 29 years old in good health and CMV-seropositive. The sequencing sample was made of PBMCs. Written as DNA, the CDR3 is TGTGCCAGCAGCGTCAGTGGGAGAGATACGCAGTATTTT. It yields the protein CASSVSGRDTQYF.